These 4 T cell receptor beta chains were all obtained from the same sample, sequenced in a study of T cell changes during pregnancy in multiple sclerosis. Here immunoSEQ multiplex PCR was the method, and the copy in TCRdb shows in-frame clones only, minus some. This repertoire shows 52,000 or so clones, more than 80% found once; its top ten account for around 0.57%. The specimen comprised CD4+ T cells from peripheral blood mononuclear cells, sampled in the first trimester of pregnancy. The receptors were gathered from a female donor with multiple sclerosis, enrolled in a pregnancy study.

The rearrangement joins TRBV28 to TRBJ2-5, with D possibly matching TRBD2 (6 bases). Germline V gene lookup returns CDR1 MDHEN and CDR2 SYDVKM. There are 17 residues in the CDR3. V lost 5 bases and J 1 base, leaving 20 bases between the germline ends. CDR3 DNA sequence: TGTGCCAGCAGTGACCGGGACTTGCTTAACTCCCAAGAGACCCAGTACTTC. Protein product: CASSDRDLLNSQETQYF.

The chain is built from TRBV6-1 and TRBJ2-7; 9 nucleotides match TRBD1. The V gene's germline CDR1 is MNHNS and CDR2 SASEGT. The length of the CDR3 is 14 residues. V shed 3 bases, J shed 7 bases, and the junction held 7 bases outside the gene matches. The CDR3 nucleotides are TGTGCCAGCAGTGATAGGGACAGGGTCGGTGAGCAGTACTTC. Amino acid sequence: CASSDRDRVGEQYF.

This chain joins TRBV7-9 and TRBJ1-1; no clear D gene. Germline-derived CDR1 and CDR2 are SEHNR and FQNEAQ (reference sequence). The V gene lost 5 bases and the J gene lost 1 base, with 14 bases spanning the gap. The CDR3 sequence is 15 residues long. The CDR3 DNA sequence: TGTGCCAGCAGCCCGGAGGGCAGCCAGAACACTGAAGCTTTCTTT. This translates into CASSPEGSQNTEAFF.

The V gene is TRBV9, the J gene TRBJ2-7, with TRBD2 matching 8 bases. CDR3 length: 16 amino acids. Trimming removed 0 bases from V and 1 base from J; junction bases left unmatched: 6. Per the germline V gene, CDR1 is SGDLS and CDR2 is YYNGEE. The DNA for the CDR3 is TGTGCCAGCAGCGTAGATCAACTAGCGGAATCCTACGAGCAGTACTTC. Its protein is CASSVDQLAESYEQYF.